These 17 T cell receptor beta chains share one sample of origin, sequenced in a study of OX40 agonist ivuxolimab in advanced cancers. Sequencing used immunoSEQ multiplex PCR; TCRdb keeps in-frame clones, though not all of them. The table has fewer than 100,000 clones, around 88% seen once. The material was CD4+ or CD8+ T cells sorted from blood, obtained in a trial of the OX40 agonist ivuxolimab. These receptors originate from an adult with an advanced solid tumor such as melanoma, head and neck, liver or kidney cancer.

V usage is TRBV10-3 and J usage is TRBJ2-7, with 10 bases fitting TRBD2. Germline V lookup: CDR1 ENHRY, CDR2 SYGVKD. Trimming at V came to 4 bases and at J to 4 bases, leaving 7 bases not matched to a gene. The CDR3 sequence is 15 residues long. DNA of the CDR3: TGTGCCATCAGTGTGGGTAGCGGGGGGTTGTACGAGCAGTACTTC. Translation: CAISVGSGGLYEQYF.

The rearrangement joins TRBV11-3 to TRBJ2-7; tentative D call: TRBD2 (6 bases). The CDR3 runs to 15 residues. CDR1 and CDR2 from the germline V gene are SGHNT and YENEEA. V was trimmed by 1 base and J by 4 bases, leaving 14 bases between them. The CDR3 DNA reads TGTGCCAGCAGCTTAGGAGGACAAGGACTATACGAGCAGTACTTC. Translating gives CASSLGGQGLYEQYF.

The chain couples TRBV2 to TRBJ2-3; no clear D. The CDR3 length is 13 residues. V lost 1 base and J 1 base, leaving 3 bases between the germline ends. The germline gives CDR1 SNHLY, CDR2 FYNNEI. The CDR3 DNA sequence: TGTGCCAGCAGTGAAGGCCGCACAGATACGCAGTATTTT. Translating gives CASSEGRTDTQYF.

The chain recombines TRBV7-2 with TRBJ2-1, with D possibly matching TRBD2 (7 bases). The CDR3 is 13 residues long. The V end was cut by 6 bases, the J end by 9 bases, with 15 bases between. Germline-derived CDR1 and CDR2 are SGHTA and FQGNSA. The CDR3 protein is CASRGGAGVEQFF. The CDR3, as DNA: TGTGCCAGCAGAGGGGGGGCTGGCGTTGAGCAGTTCTTC.

This clone was seen only a few times. V gene TRBV2 combines with J gene TRBJ1-2; 8 bases map to TRBD1. Germline loops: CDR1 SNHLY, CDR2 FYNNEI. Trimming at V came to 5 bases and at J to 12 bases, leaving 11 bases not matched to a gene. CDR3 length: 13 residues. The CDR3 sequence is CASSPINGQGDTF. The CDR3 nucleotides are TGTGCCAGCAGTCCCATAAACGGACAGGGAGACACCTTC.

CDR3 residues: CSASPTETQYF. The CDR3 DNA sequence: TGCAGTGCTAGTCCGACGGAGACCCAGTACTTC. The chain is built from TRBV20-1 and TRBJ2-5; D is ambiguous. Germline V gene data show CDR1 as DFQATT and CDR2 as SNEGSKA (reference sequence). V lost 3 bases and J lost 5, with 7 bases in between. This CDR3 has 11 residues.

This clone was counted between two and nine times. One end of the junction does not line up with germline, which may come from a read error. V usage is TRBV7-9 and J usage is TRBJ1-1, with D hard to call. Germline V gene lookup returns CDR1 SEHNR and CDR2 FQNEAQ (reference sequence). The length of the CDR3 is 11 residues. The CDR3 DNA is TGTGCCAGCCGCTTCCTAACTGAAGCTTTCTTT. It is translated as CASRFLTEAFF. The whole variable domain, filled in from reference TRBV7-9 and TRBJ1-1, reads DTGVSQNPRHKITKRGQNVTFRCDPISEHNRLYWYRQTLGQGPEFLTYFQNEAQLEKSRLLSDRFSAERPKGSFSTLEIQRTEQGDSAMYLCASRFLTEAFFGQGTRLTVV.

The chain uses TRBV7-9 and TRBJ2-5, with D possibly TRBD1 on 8 matching bases. This CDR3 is 15 amino acids long. The germline V and J ends were trimmed by 4 bases and 5 bases, with 17 bases remaining between them. Germline V CDR1 and CDR2: SEHNR, FQNEAQ (reference sequence). The CDR3 reads CASSSHTGGGETQYF. DNA for the CDR3: TGTGCCAGCAGCTCACATACAGGGGGAGGGGAGACCCAGTACTTC.

This chain links TRBV5-5 with TRBJ1-5; maybe TRBD1 (5 bases). CDR1 and CDR2 (germline): SGHKS, YYEKEE (reference sequence). The CDR3 is made up of 14 amino acids. The V gene lost 8 bases and the J gene lost 2 bases, with 14 bases spanning the gap. The CDR3 loop reads CASRQGRRNQPQHF. DNA for the CDR3: TGTGCCAGTCGCCAGGGTCGGCGCAATCAGCCCCAGCATTTT. Combining the CDR3 with reference TRBV5-5 and TRBJ1-5 gives the whole variable domain DAGVTQSPTHLIKTRGQQVTLRCSPISGHKSVSWYQQVLGQGPQFIFQYYEKEERGRGNFPDRFSARQFPNYSSELNVNALLLGDSALYLCASRQGRRNQPQHFGDGTRLSIL.

The gene calls are TRBV5-1 and TRBJ1-2, with TRBD1 matching 7 bases. V was pared by 4 bases and J by 6 bases, with 15 bases of the junction left unmatched. From germline, CDR1 is SGHRS and CDR2 YFSETQ. The CDR3 runs to 16 residues. CDR3 sequence reads: CASSLFLAGGEDGYTF. The CDR3 DNA follows: TGCGCCAGCAGCCTCTTTTTGGCAGGGGGAGAGGATGGCTACACCTTC.

The chain combines TRBV6-1 with TRBJ1-2; D not certain. Germline V gene data show CDR1 as MNHNS and CDR2 as SASEGT. Trimming took off 7 bases at V and 8 bases at J, with 14 bases between the two ends. The CDR3 runs 12 residues. The CDR3 sequence: CASTKGPVGYTF. In DNA form, the CDR3 reads TGTGCCAGCACAAAGGGCCCCGTAGGCTACACCTTC.

This sequence joins TRBV5-1 and TRBJ1-1; 9 nucleotides match TRBD1. V shed 4 bases and J 6 bases; nucleotides not matched to a gene: 19. Germline CDR1 is SGHRS and CDR2 is YFSETQ. The CDR3 is 18 amino acids. The CDR3 spells CASSPTLPGQGNGAEAFF. CDR3 DNA sequence: TGCGCCAGCAGCCCGACCCTCCCGGGACAGGGAAACGGAGCTGAAGCTTTCTTT.

This chain uses TRBV2 with TRBJ2-1; D is possibly TRBD1 (6 bases). The CDR3 extends over 18 amino acids. V was shortened by 1 base and J by 4 bases, with 20 bases between the two germline ends. Germline CDR1 reads SNHLY; CDR2 reads FYNNEI. Here the CDR3 DNA reads TGTGCCAGCAGTGAAGGGCTAGTGGGGGCGTCCAAATACAATGAGCAGTTCTTC. Protein sequence: CASSEGLVGASKYNEQFF.

The chain uses TRBV27 and TRBJ2-1; TRBD1 matches at 7 bases. Trimming at V came to 1 base and at J to 4 bases, leaving 4 bases not matched to a gene. The length of the CDR3 is 15 residues. Germline CDR1 MNHEY, CDR2 SMNVEV (reference sequence). Written as DNA, the CDR3 is TGTGCCAGCAGTTTATGGGACAGTCATTACAATGAGCAGTTCTTC. It translates to CASSLWDSHYNEQFF.

V usage is TRBV11-2 and J usage is TRBJ2-5; D is undetermined. The J call is uncertain, as TRBJ2-7 better fits the DNA end. The CDR3 is made up of 16 amino acids. CDR1 and CDR2 from the germline V gene are SGHAT and FQNNGV. CDR3 amino acids: CASSLAVRFRGDEQYF. The CDR3 bases are TGTGCCAGCAGCTTAGCTGTACGGTTTAGAGGCGACGAGCAGTACTTC.

The genes are TRBV5-4 and TRBJ2-5; D remains unclear. Germline values: CDR1 SGHNT, CDR2 YYREEE (reference sequence). Trimming shortened V by 1 base and J by 4 bases, and 2 bases separated the two germline ends. The CDR3 covers 11 residues. The CDR3 reads CASSLRETQYF. The DNA of the CDR3 is TGTGCCAGCAGCTTGAGAGAGACCCAGTACTTC.

This clone was observed a few times. The rearrangement links TRBV7-9 to TRBJ2-2, with D possibly called TRBD1 or TRBD2 (5 bases each). This CDR3 is 14 amino acids long. Between the trimmed V and J ends, which lost 7 bases and 1 base, there was a span of 10 bases. The V gene's germline CDR1 is SEHNR and CDR2 FQNEAQ (reference sequence). CDR3 residues: CASIRGGNTGELFF. The CDR3 DNA is TGTGCCAGCATACGGGGCGGGAACACCGGGGAGCTGTTTTTT.